In its sample, the clone carrying this T cell receptor (beta chain) was seen a few times. The sample belongs to a study of blood T cells in healthy people across ages. With a J-beta primer mix and a sample-barcoded 5' primer, a second PCR ran about 7 to 11 cycles. Every molecule of cDNA carried a tag from a template-switch adaptor with 12 random nucleotides. TCRdb reprocessed the 5' RACE reads with MiXCR, giving one entry per CDR3 protein. The sample holds over a million distinct CDR3 sequences, around 27% seen once. A further study also used this sample, focusing on T cells of mothers and their children. This second report adds: Donation involved three healthy Caucasian mothers and the six children that they had. Reverse transcription into cDNA received all extracted RNA, at approximately 1.5 ug per 15 ul. An overlap that was slightly higher, though non-significant, was seen in related mother-child pairs versus unrelated pairs.

Sequenced material: blood. This receptor was identified in a girl aged 2 to 9 in good health.

The CDR3 reads CASSLGVAGWVQETQYF. DNA for the CDR3: TGTGCCAGCAGCTTAGGGGTAGCGGGGTGGGTCCAAGAGACCCAGTACTTC. The gene calls are TRBV7-8 and TRBJ2-5; 8 nucleotides match TRBD2. This CDR3 is built from 17 residues. In germline, CDR1 is SGHVS, CDR2 FQNEAQ. V lost 1 base, J lost 1 base, and 8 bases stayed unmatched.